These 7 T cell receptor beta chains originate from one sample sequenced in a study of T cell repertoires in cytomegalovirus infection. Their specific antigens are unknown. One entry per CDR3 protein results from TCRdb running MiXCR on the reads. This sample has 550,000 to 850,000 distinct CDR3 sequences, with around a third found just once. Sequenced here: cultured PBMCs, sampled from culture after CMV antigen stimulation. These receptors were taken from a human donor in good health (CMV status not recorded). Some clones in this sample may be carry-over from other donors' samples.

This clonotype was found once. The chain has TRBV18 and TRBJ1-4; a weak D match, TRBD1 (5 bases). The CDR3 contains 15 residues. V was shortened by 8 bases and J by 2 bases, with 15 bases between the two germline ends. The V gene's germline CDR1 is KGHSH and CDR2 LQKENI. The CDR3 is CASRFRGVTNEKLFF. The CDR3, as DNA: TGTGCCAGCCGCTTTCGGGGCGTCACTAATGAAAAACTGTTTTTT.

V is TRBV29-1 and J is TRBJ2-3; no firm D call. V was cut by 7 bases and J by 2 bases, with 10 bases left in between. Germline V gene data show CDR1 as SQVTM and CDR2 as ANQGSEA. This CDR3 is built from 12 residues. The CDR3 bases are TGCAGCGGTCGGTACGACACAGATACGCAGTATTTT. It translates to CSGRYDTDTQYF.

V gene TRBV7-4 combines with J gene TRBJ2-3; the match to TRBD2 covers 8 bases. The CDR3 extends over 13 amino acids. Germline lookup yields CDR1 SGHVT and CDR2 SQSDAQ. V dropped 5 bases and J dropped 7; count of bases not matched to a gene: 5. The DNA for the CDR3 is TGTGCCAGCAGCCCCCGGGGGGGTCATACGCAGTATTTT. As protein: CASSPRGGHTQYF.

The chain uses TRBV10-3 and TRBJ2-7, with D unresolved. Germline V gene lookup returns CDR1 ENHRY and CDR2 SYGVKD. The CDR3 length is 12 residues. V gave up 0 bases and J gave up 6 bases, with 6 bases separating them. The CDR3 sequence is CAISESGSEQYF. DNA of the CDR3: TGTGCCATCAGTGAGTCGGGAAGCGAGCAGTACTTC.

This clonotype occurred a few times. This chain uses TRBV4-1 with TRBJ1-2, with 9 bases fitting TRBD1. Trimming took 2 bases from V and 5 from J; bases not matched to a gene: 3. The CDR3 has 14 residues. Looked up from germline, CDR1 is MGHRA and CDR2 is YSYEKL. The DNA of the CDR3 is TGCGCCAGCAGCCAACCGACAGGGGGTTATGGCTACACCTTC. It yields the protein CASSQPTGGYGYTF.

This clonotype was counted between two and nine times. The chain recombines TRBV9 with TRBJ1-2, with D tentatively TRBD1 (5 bases). Germline CDR1 and CDR2: SGDLS and YYNGEE. The V and J ends lost 4 bases and 2 bases respectively, with 9 bases between them. The CDR3 covers 13 residues. The CDR3 sequence is CASSPRQNYGYTF. As DNA, the CDR3 is TGTGCCAGCAGCCCTAGACAGAACTATGGCTACACCTTC. Full variable domain (missing parts from reference TRBV9 and TRBJ1-2): DSGVTQTPKHLITATGQRVTLRCSPRSGDLSVYWYQQSLDQGLQFLIQYYNGEERAKGNILERFSAQQFPDLHSELNLSSLELGDSALYFCASSPRQNYGYTFGSGTRLTVV.

This clonotype occurred a few times. This sequence joins TRBV5-6 and TRBJ1-1; TRBD1 agrees at 7 bases. Trimming at V came to 9 bases and at J to 0 bases, leaving 5 bases not matched to a gene. In germline, CDR1 is SGHDT, CDR2 YYEEEE. The CDR3 covers 13 residues. The CDR3 nucleotides are TGTGCCACCGGGGGACAGCTGAACACTGAAGCTTTCTTT. Translated, it gives CATGGQLNTEAFF.